Described below is a single TCR beta chain sequence and its context. This entry belongs to a study of T cell responses to AZD1222 COVID-19 vaccine. In germline, CDR1 is LNHDA, CDR2 SQIVND (reference sequence). With 7 bases removed from V and 0 bases from J, the gap between germline ends came to 10 bases. The CDR3 is made up of 14 amino acids. The table came from immunoSEQ multiplex PCR; TCRdb's copy has only in-frame clones and leaves some out. The data hold roughly 120,000 clones, with approximately 90% observed a single time. The TCR originated in an adult who received the AZD1222 COVID-19 vaccine. The rearrangement links TRBV19 to TRBJ1-5; D possibly corresponds to TRBD1 (6 bases). The sequencing here drew on peripheral blood, taken 28 days after the second AZD1222 dose. The CDR3 nucleotides read TGTGCCAGTAAGGGACACGATAGCAATCAGCCCCAGCATTTT. Encoded protein: CASKGHDSNQPQHF.